Below are 24 T cell receptor beta chains sequenced from a single sample in a study of cytomegalovirus exposure and HLA in healthy donors. Method: immunoSEQ multiplex PCR; TCRdb's copy keeps in-frame clones and lacks some. Seen here are fewer than 100,000 clones, approximately 93% observed once, and the top ten hold 3.3%. Sequencing was performed on PBMCs. Receptor source: a woman aged 18 to 35 in good health and CMV-seropositive.

V usage is TRBV19 and J usage is TRBJ1-2; D is possibly TRBD1 (5 bases). Germline loops: CDR1 LNHDA, CDR2 SQIVND (reference sequence). Trimming left V 2 bases short and J 6 bases short, with 19 bases between. The CDR3 loop spans 16 amino acids. The CDR3, as DNA: TGTGCCAGTAGTATACTCAGCGCTGGCAGGGTCGATGGCTACACCTTC. This gives the protein CASSILSAGRVDGYTF.

The V and J genes are TRBV7-2 and TRBJ1-1; D perhaps matches TRBD1 (5 bases). Trimming shortened V by 5 bases and J by 5 bases, and 24 bases separated the two germline ends. The CDR3 length is 17 residues. Germline V gene sequence: CDR1 SGHTA, CDR2 FQGNSA. The CDR3 spells CASSNRGPGRGGTEAFF. The CDR3 coding sequence is TGTGCCAGCAGCAATAGAGGACCGGGACGGGGAGGAACTGAAGCTTTCTTT.

V and J are TRBV6-6 and TRBJ2-2; D call uncertain. V dropped 7 bases and J dropped 1 base, with 7 bases sitting between them. The V gene's germline CDR1 is MNHNY and CDR2 SVGAGI (reference sequence). This CDR3 has 13 amino acids. The CDR3 region is CASNHLNTGELFF. The CDR3 DNA follows: TGTGCCAGCAACCACTTGAACACCGGGGAGCTGTTTTTT.

This clone has just one count. V usage is TRBV28 and J usage is TRBJ1-3, with 8 bases lining up with TRBD1. V shed 2 bases, J shed 3 bases, and the junction held 0 bases outside the gene matches. The germline CDR1 and CDR2 sequences are MDHEN and SYDVKM. CDR3 length: 14 amino acids. CDR3 sequence (DNA): TGTGCCAGCAGTTTAACAGGGGGTGGAAACACCATATATTTT. The encoded protein is CASSLTGGGNTIYF.

V and J are TRBV4-1 and TRBJ2-7; D gene ambiguous. Germline CDR1 MGHRA, CDR2 YSYEKL. This CDR3 has 16 amino acids. V dropped 2 bases and J dropped 2 bases, with 16 bases sitting between them. CDR3 nucleotides: TGCGCCAGCAGCCAACGAGCCGCGCCTAGAGCCTACGAGCAGTACTTC. It codes for CASSQRAAPRAYEQYF.

The chain employs TRBV15 and TRBJ1-3; 7 nucleotides align to TRBD1. The junction had 0 bases not matched to a gene; V was cut back by 3 bases and J by 1 base. CDR3 length equals 14 residues. Germline-derived CDR1 and CDR2 are LNHNV and YYDKDF (reference sequence). DNA for the CDR3: TGTGCCACCAGCAGGACAGGGTCTGGAAACACCATATATTTT. Translation: CATSRTGSGNTIYF.

This chain connects TRBV14 to TRBJ1-5; the D is unclear. The V and J ends lost 1 base and 4 bases respectively, with 11 bases between them. Germline-derived CDR1 and CDR2 are SGHDN and FVKESK. The CDR3 contains 15 residues. The DNA of the CDR3 is TGTGCCAGCAGCCAAGGGGCCAGTTCGAATCAGCCCCAGCATTTT. Translation gives CASSQGASSNQPQHF. Looking up the rest from reference TRBV14 and TRBJ1-5 gives the full variable domain: EAGVTQFPSHSVIEKGQTVTLRCDPISGHDNLYWYRRVMGKEIKFLLHFVKESKQDESGMPNNRFLAERTGGTYSTLKVQPAELEDSGVYFCASSQGASSNQPQHFGDGTRLSIL.

V gene TRBV5-8 combines with J gene TRBJ1-1, with D uncertain. The V end was cut by 4 bases, the J end by 1 base, with 14 bases between. The CDR3 extends over 15 amino acids. Germline assignment: CDR1 SGHTS and CDR2 YDEGEE. CDR3 sequence: CASSTGLSPNTEAFF. The DNA of the CDR3 is TGTGCCAGCAGCACCGGACTCAGCCCGAACACTGAAGCTTTCTTT.

This sequence joins TRBV27 and TRBJ1-1; TRBD1 matches at 7 bases. V was pared by 5 bases and J by 5 bases, with 11 bases of the junction left unmatched. The CDR3 spans 15 residues. Germline values: CDR1 MNHEY, CDR2 SMNVEV (reference sequence). CDR3 protein: CASSPRQGRVTEAFF. The CDR3 DNA follows: TGTGCCAGCAGTCCTCGACAGGGTAGGGTTACTGAAGCTTTCTTT.

The chain recombines TRBV28 with TRBJ2-3; D is ambiguous. The CDR3 contains 14 residues. The V end was cut by 3 bases, the J end by 1 base, with 8 bases between. The V gene's germline CDR1 is MDHEN and CDR2 SYDVKM. The CDR3 nucleotides are TGTGCCAGCAGTTTTGTCGCAGGCACAGATACGCAGTATTTT. It translates to CASSFVAGTDTQYF.

The chain carries TRBV7-2 and TRBJ2-3, with D hard to call. This CDR3 comprises 15 residues. Per the germline V gene, CDR1 is SGHTA and CDR2 is FQGNSA. V lost 1 base and J lost 2, with 10 bases in between. CDR3 DNA sequence: TGTGCCAGCAGCTTAGATCCCCTATACACAGATACGCAGTATTTT. Residues: CASSLDPLYTDTQYF.

This chain joins TRBV5-1 and TRBJ2-1; D is unresolved. The length of the CDR3 is 14 residues. CDR1 and CDR2 from the germline V gene are SGHRS and YFSETQ. V was shortened by 0 bases and J by 5 bases, with 9 bases between the two germline ends. The CDR3 DNA is TGCGCCAGCAGCTTGGCATACAGTGACAATGAGCAGTTCTTC. Its translation: CASSLAYSDNEQFF. The full variable domain, with the rest looked up from reference TRBV5-1 and TRBJ2-1, is KAGVTQTPRYLIKTRGQQVTLSCSPISGHRSVSWYQQTPGQGLQFLFEYFSETQRNKGNFPGRFSGRQFSNSRSEMNVSTLELGDSALYLCASSLAYSDNEQFFGPGTRLTVL.

The chain carries TRBV9 and TRBJ1-6; D not resolved. Per the germline V gene, CDR1 is SGDLS and CDR2 is YYNGEE. Deletions cut 0 bases from V and 1 base from J, with 8 bases between. The length of the CDR3 is 16 residues. The CDR3 sequence: CASSVGERSYNSPLHF. The CDR3 nucleotides read TGTGCCAGCAGCGTAGGCGAGAGGTCCTATAATTCACCCCTCCACTTT.

The gene calls are TRBV7-9 and TRBJ1-2; 8 nucleotides agree with TRBD1. This CDR3 region has 16 residues. Germline V lookup: CDR1 SEHNR, CDR2 FQNEAQ (reference sequence). With 4 bases clipped from V and 5 bases from J, the junction kept 12 bases outside the gene matches. This CDR3 is CASSSNQGAIWYGYTF. For the CDR3, the DNA is TGTGCCAGCAGCTCAAACCAGGGGGCGATTTGGTATGGCTACACCTTC. The complete variable domain, with remaining parts taken from reference TRBV7-9 and TRBJ1-2, reads DTGVSQNPRHKITKRGQNVTFRCDPISEHNRLYWYRQTLGQGPEFLTYFQNEAQLEKSRLLSDRFSAERPKGSFSTLEIQRTEQGDSAMYLCASSSNQGAIWYGYTFGSGTRLTVV.

V gene TRBV4-1 combines with J gene TRBJ2-7, with D possibly matching TRBD2 (6 bases). Germline-derived CDR1 and CDR2 are MGHRA and YSYEKL. V dropped 1 base and J dropped 4 bases, with 14 bases sitting between them. The CDR3 is 15 amino acids. CDR3 nucleotide sequence: TGCGCCAGCAGCCAAGGAGCCGGGAGTCCTTACGAGCAGTACTTC. Amino acid sequence: CASSQGAGSPYEQYF.

The CDR3 here is CASSLSGGSNQPQHF. The CDR3 nucleotides read TGTGCCAGCAGTTTAAGCGGGGGAAGCAATCAGCCCCAGCATTTT. The rearrangement uses TRBV28 and TRBJ1-5, with a possible D match to TRBD1 (5 bases). V was cut by 2 bases and J by 1 base, with 9 bases left in between. The CDR3 covers 15 residues. Per germline, CDR1 MDHEN and CDR2 SYDVKM.

The chain employs TRBV18 and TRBJ2-7; the match to TRBD1 covers 9 bases. Germline assignment: CDR1 KGHSH and CDR2 LQKENI. This CDR3 region has 16 residues. Germline trimming cut 3 bases from V and 5 bases from J; bases unmatched to any gene: 11. CDR3 DNA: TGTGCCAGCTCACCTACCTCGGGACAGGGTTCCCACGAGCAGTACTTC. As protein: CASSPTSGQGSHEQYF. Full variable domain (remainder filled in from reference TRBV18 and TRBJ2-7): NAGVMQNPRHLVRRRGQEARLRCSPMKGHSHVYWYRQLPEEGLKFMVYLQKENIIDESGMPKERFSAEFPKEGPSILRIQQVVRGDSAAYFCASSPTSGQGSHEQYFGPGTRLTVT.

V is TRBV11-3 and J is TRBJ2-5, with 8 bases identical to TRBD2. Germline CDR1 and CDR2: SGHNT and YENEEA. The CDR3 totals 13 residues. The J segment lost 5 bases and the V segment lost 3 bases, leaving 2 bases of the junction unmatched. CDR3 DNA: TGTGCCAGCAGCTTTACGGGGGGGGAGACCCAGTACTTC. Protein product: CASSFTGGETQYF.

This chain joins TRBV7-8 and TRBJ2-1, with TRBD2 identical over 11 bases. The CDR3 has 16 amino acids. Trimming removed 5 bases from V and 8 bases from J; junction bases left unmatched: 11. CDR1 is SGHVS and CDR2 is FQNEAQ in the germline V gene. Written as DNA, the CDR3 is TGTGCCAGCAGCCAGAATAGCGGGAGGGCCTTCGATGAGCAGTTCTTC. Its protein is CASSQNSGRAFDEQFF.

The chain uses TRBV21-1 and TRBJ2-5; TRBD2, the table's D call, lacks a check against the DNA. TRBV21-1 is listed as a pseudogene. The CDR3 has 15 residues. As DNA, the CDR3 is TGTGCCAGCAGCTTAACATACTGGGGGGGGTGGACCCAGTACTTC. Its translation: CASSLTYWGGWTQYF.

This clone has a single count. The chain couples TRBV7-9 to TRBJ1-1; D unclear. Germline CDR1 is SEHNR and CDR2 is FQNEAQ (reference sequence). This CDR3 comprises 13 residues. Trimming pared 5 bases from V and 3 bases from J, leaving 10 bases between. CDR3 region: CASSPGLYTEAFF. The DNA of the CDR3 is TGTGCCAGCAGCCCAGGACTGTACACTGAAGCTTTCTTT.

This chain links TRBV4-3 with TRBJ2-7; tentatively, D is TRBD1 (6 bases). Germline loops: CDR1 LGHNA, CDR2 YSLEER. CDR3 length: 14 amino acids. The V end was cut by 2 bases, the J end by 5 bases, with 13 bases between. The CDR3 nucleotides are TGCGCCAGCAGCCAAATGCAGGGGATCCACGAGCAGTACTTC. Translating it yields CASSQMQGIHEQYF.

This clone was seen a handful of times. The rearrangement uses TRBV5-1 and TRBJ2-1; 11 nucleotides align to TRBD1. Germline V gene lookup returns CDR1 SGHRS and CDR2 YFSETQ. This CDR3 is 15 amino acids long. J lost 7 bases, V lost 2 bases, and 5 bases had no gene match. The CDR3 spells CASSFGQGAKNEQFF. CDR3 nucleotide sequence: TGCGCCAGCAGCTTTGGACAGGGGGCAAAAAATGAGCAGTTCTTC.

This chain connects TRBV7-8 to TRBJ2-1, with D perhaps matching TRBD2 (5 bases). From germline, CDR1 is SGHVS and CDR2 FQNEAQ. V was pared by 5 bases and J by 9 bases, with 14 bases between. The CDR3 has 13 residues. CDR3 protein: CASSRTVLGEQFF. For the CDR3, the DNA is TGTGCCAGCAGCCGGACTGTACTCGGTGAGCAGTTCTTC. The full variable domain, in which reference TRBV7-8 and TRBJ2-1 provide the parts outside the CDR3, is GAGVSQSPRYKVAKRGQDVALRCDPISGHVSLFWYQQALGQGPEFLTYFQNEAQLDKSGLPSDRFFAERPEGSVSTLKIQRTQQEDSAVYLCASSRTVLGEQFFGPGTRLTVL.